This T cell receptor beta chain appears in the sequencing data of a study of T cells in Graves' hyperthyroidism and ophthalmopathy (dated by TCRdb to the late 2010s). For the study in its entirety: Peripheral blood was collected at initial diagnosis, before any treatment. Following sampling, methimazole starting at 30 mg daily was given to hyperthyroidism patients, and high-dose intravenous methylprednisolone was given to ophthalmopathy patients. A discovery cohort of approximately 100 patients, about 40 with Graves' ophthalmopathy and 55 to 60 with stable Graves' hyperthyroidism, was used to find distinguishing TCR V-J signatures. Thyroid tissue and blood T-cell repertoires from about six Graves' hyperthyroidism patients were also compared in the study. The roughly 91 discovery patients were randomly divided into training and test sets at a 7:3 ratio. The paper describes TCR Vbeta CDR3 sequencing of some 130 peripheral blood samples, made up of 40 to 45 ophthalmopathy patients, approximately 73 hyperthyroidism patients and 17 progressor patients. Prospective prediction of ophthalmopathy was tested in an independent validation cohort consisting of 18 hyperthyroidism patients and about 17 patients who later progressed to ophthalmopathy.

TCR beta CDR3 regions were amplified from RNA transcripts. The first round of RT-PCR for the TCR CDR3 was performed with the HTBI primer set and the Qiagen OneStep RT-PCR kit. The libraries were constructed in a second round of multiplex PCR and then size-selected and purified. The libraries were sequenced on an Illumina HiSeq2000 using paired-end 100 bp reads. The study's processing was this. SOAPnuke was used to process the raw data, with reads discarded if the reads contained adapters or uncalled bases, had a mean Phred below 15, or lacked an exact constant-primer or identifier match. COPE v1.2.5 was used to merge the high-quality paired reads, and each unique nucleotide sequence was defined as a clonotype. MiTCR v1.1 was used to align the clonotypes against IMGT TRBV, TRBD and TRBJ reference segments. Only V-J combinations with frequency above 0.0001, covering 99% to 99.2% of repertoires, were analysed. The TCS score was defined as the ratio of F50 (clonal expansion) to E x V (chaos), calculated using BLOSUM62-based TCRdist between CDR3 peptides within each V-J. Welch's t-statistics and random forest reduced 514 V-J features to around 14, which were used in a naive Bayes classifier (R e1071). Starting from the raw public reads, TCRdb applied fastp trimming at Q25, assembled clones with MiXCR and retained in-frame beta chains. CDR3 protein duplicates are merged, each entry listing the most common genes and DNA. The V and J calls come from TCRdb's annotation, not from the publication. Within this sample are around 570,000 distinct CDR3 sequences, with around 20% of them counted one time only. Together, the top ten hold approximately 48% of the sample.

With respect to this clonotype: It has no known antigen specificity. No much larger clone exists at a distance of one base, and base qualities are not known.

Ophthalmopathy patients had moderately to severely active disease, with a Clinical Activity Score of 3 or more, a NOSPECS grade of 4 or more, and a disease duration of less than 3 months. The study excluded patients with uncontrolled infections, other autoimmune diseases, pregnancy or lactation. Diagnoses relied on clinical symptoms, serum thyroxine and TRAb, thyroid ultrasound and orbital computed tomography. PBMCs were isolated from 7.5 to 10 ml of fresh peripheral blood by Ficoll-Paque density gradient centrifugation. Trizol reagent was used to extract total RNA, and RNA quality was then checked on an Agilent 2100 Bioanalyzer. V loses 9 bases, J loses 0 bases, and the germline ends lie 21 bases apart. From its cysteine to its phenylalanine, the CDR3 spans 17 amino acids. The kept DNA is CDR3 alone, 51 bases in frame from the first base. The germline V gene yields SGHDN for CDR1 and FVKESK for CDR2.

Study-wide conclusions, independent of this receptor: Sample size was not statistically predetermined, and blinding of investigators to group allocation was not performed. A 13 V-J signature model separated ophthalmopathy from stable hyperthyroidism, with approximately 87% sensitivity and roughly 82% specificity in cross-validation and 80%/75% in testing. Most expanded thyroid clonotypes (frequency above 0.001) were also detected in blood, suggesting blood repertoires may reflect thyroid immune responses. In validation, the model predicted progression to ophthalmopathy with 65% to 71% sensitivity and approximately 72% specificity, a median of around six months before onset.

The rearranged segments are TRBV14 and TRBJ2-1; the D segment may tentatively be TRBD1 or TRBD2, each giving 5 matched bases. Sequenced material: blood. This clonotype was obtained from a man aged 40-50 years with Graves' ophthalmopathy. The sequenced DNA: TGTGCCAGTTTTCCGGGGCAACCACATAGCTCCTACAATGAGCAGTTCTTC. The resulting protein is CASFPGQPHSSYNEQFF.